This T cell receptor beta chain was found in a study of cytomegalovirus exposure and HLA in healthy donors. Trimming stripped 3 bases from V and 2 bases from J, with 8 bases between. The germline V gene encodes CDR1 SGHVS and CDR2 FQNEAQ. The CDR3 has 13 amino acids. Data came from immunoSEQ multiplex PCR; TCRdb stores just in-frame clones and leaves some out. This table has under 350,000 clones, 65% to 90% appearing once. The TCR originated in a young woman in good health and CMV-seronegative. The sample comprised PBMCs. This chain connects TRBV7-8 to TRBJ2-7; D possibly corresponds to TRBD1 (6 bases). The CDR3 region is CASSFTGTYEQYF. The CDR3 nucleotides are TGTGCCAGCAGCTTTACAGGGACCTACGAGCAGTACTTC.